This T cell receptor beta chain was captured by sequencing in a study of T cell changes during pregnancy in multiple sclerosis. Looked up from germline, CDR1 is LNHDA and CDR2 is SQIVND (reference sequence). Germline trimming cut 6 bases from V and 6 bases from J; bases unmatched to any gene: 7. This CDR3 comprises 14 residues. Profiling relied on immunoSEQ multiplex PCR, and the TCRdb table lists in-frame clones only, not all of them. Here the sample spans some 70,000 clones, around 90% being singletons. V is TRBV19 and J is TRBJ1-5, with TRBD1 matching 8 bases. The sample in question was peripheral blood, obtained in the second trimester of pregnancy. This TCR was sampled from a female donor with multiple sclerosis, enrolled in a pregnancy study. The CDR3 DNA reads TGTGCCAGTAGACCGACAGGGGTCGGTCAGCCCCAGCATTTT. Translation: CASRPTGVGQPQHF. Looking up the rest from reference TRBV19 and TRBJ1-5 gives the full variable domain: DGGITQSPKYLFRKEGQNVTLSCEQNLNHDAMYWYRQDPGQGLRLIYYSQIVNDFQKGDIAEGYSVSREKKESFPLTVTSAQKNPTAFYLCASRPTGVGQPQHFGDGTRLSIL.